This T cell receptor (beta chain) was documented in a study of OX40 agonist ivuxolimab in advanced cancers. In the study overall: Past anti-PD-1, anti-PD-L1 or anti-CTLA-4 therapy was accepted, and roughly 42% had received some. Three individuals attained partial responses, comprising one hepatocellular carcinoma case and two cutaneous melanoma cases.

This clone was observed once. Antigen specificity is unknown. General observations from the study: The mean number of expanded clones was higher in CD8+ T cells than in CD4+.

After removal of 6 bases from V and 4 bases from J, the junction contained 5 bases not matched to a gene. CDR3 length: 15 amino acids. Germline V CDR1 and CDR2: WSHSY, SAAADI. Only in-frame clones appear in the TCRdb table, and some are missing; sequencing was by immunoSEQ multiplex PCR. In the table there are 40,000 to 55,000 clones, around 93% of which are singletons. This TCR came from an adult with an advanced solid tumor such as melanoma, head and neck, liver or kidney cancer. Sequencing was performed on CD4+ or CD8+ T cells sorted from blood, taken in a trial of the OX40 agonist ivuxolimab. The chain links TRBV10-2 to TRBJ2-1; 11 positions match TRBD2. CDR3 in amino acids: CASSPGTSGYNEQFF. The DNA for the CDR3 is TGCGCCAGCAGCCCCGGGACTAGCGGTTACAATGAGCAGTTCTTC.